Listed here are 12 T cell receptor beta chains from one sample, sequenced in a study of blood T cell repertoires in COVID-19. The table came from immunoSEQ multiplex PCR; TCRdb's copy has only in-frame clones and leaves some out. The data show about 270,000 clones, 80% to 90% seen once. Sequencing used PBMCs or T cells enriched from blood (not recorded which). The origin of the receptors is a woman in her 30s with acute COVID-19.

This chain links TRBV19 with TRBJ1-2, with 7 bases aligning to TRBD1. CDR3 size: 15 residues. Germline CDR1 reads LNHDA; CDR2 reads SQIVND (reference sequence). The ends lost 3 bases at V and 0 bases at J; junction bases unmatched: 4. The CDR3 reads CASSMGTVANYGYTF. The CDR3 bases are TGTGCCAGTAGTATGGGGACAGTGGCTAACTATGGCTACACCTTC.

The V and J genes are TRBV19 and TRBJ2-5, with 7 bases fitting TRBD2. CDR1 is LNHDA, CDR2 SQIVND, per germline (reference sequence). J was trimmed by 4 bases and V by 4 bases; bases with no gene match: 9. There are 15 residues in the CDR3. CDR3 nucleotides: TGTGCCAGTAGTAATCTCGGCGGGAGACCAGAGACCCAGTACTTC. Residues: CASSNLGGRPETQYF.

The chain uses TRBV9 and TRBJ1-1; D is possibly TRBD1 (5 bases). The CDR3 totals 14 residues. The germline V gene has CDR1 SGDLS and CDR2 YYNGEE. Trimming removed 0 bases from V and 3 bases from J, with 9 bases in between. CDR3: CASSVEGDDTEAFF. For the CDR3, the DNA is TGTGCCAGCAGCGTAGAAGGGGATGACACTGAAGCTTTCTTT.

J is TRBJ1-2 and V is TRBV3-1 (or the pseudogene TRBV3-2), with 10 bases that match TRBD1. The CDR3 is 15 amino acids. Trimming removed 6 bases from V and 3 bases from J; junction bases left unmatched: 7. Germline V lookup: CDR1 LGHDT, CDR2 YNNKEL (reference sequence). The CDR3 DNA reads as TGTGCCAGCAGTCTGACAGGGGGCGCCGACTATGGCTACACCTTC. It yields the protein CASSLTGGADYGYTF.

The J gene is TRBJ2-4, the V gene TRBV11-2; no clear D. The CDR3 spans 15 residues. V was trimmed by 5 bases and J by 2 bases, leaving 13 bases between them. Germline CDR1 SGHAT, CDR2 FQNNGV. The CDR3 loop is CASSHTFESKNIQYF. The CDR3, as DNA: TGTGCCAGCAGCCATACTTTTGAATCCAAAAACATTCAGTACTTC.

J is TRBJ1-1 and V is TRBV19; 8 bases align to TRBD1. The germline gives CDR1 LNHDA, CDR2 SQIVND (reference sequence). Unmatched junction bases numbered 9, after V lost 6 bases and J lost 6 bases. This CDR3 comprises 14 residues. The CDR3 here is CASSRRTGIAEAFF. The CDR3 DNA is TGTGCCAGTAGCAGACGGACAGGGATCGCTGAAGCTTTCTTT.

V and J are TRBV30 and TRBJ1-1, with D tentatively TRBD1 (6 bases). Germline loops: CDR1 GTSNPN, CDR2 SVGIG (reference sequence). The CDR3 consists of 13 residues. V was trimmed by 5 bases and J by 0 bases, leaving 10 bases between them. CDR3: CAWQGQLNTEAFF. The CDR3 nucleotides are TGTGCCTGGCAAGGACAGTTGAACACTGAAGCTTTCTTT.

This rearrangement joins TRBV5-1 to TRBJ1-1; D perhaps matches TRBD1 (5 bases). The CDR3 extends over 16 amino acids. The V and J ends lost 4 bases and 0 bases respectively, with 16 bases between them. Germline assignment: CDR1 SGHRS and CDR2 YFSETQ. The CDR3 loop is CASSPSGLNMNTEAFF. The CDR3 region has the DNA TGCGCCAGCAGCCCATCAGGGCTCAACATGAACACTGAAGCTTTCTTT. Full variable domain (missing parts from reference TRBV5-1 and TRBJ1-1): KAGVTQTPRYLIKTRGQQVTLSCSPISGHRSVSWYQQTPGQGLQFLFEYFSETQRNKGNFPGRFSGRQFSNSRSEMNVSTLELGDSALYLCASSPSGLNMNTEAFFGQGTRLTVV.

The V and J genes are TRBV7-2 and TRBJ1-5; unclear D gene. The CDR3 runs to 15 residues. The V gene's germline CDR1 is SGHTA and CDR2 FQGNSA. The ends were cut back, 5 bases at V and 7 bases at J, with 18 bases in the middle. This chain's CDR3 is CASSRGTGFLQPQHF. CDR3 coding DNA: TGTGCCAGCAGCCGCGGCACGGGGTTCCTCCAGCCCCAGCATTTT. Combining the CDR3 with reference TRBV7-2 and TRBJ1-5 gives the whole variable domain GAGVSQSPSNKVTEKGKDVELRCDPISGHTALYWYRQSLGQGLEFLIYFQGNSAPDKSGLPSDRFSAERTGGSVSTLTIQRTQQEDSAVYLCASSRGTGFLQPQHFGDGTRLSIL.

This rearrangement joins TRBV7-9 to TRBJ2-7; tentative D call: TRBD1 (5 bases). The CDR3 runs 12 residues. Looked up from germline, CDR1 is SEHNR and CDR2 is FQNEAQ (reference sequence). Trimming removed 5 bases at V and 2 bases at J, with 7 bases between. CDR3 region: CASSRQTYEQYF. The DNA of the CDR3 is TGTGCCAGCAGCCGACAGACCTACGAGCAGTACTTC.

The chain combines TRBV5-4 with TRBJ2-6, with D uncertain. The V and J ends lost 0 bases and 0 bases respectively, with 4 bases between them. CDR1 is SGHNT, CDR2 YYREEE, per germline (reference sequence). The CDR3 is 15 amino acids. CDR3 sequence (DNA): TGTGCCAGCAGCTTGGACAGCTCTGGGGCCAACGTCCTGACTTTC. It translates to CASSLDSSGANVLTF.

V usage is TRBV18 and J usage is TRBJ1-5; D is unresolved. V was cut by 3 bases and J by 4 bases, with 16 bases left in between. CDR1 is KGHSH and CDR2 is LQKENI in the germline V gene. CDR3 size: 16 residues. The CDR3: CASSPPEGVGNQPQHF. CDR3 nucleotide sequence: TGTGCCAGCTCACCCCCGGAGGGCGTAGGGAATCAGCCCCAGCATTTT.